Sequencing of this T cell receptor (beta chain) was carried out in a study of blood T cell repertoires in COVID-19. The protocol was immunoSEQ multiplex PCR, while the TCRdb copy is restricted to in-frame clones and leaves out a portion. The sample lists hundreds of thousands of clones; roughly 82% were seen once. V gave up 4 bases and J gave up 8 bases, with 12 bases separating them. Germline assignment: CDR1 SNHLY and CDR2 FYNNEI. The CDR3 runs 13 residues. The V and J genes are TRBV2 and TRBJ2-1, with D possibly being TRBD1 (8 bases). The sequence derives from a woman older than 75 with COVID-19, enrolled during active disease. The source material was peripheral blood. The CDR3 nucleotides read TGTGCCAGCAGTGGACAGGGGAGGGATGAGCAGTTCTTC. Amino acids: CASSGQGRDEQFF.